This TCR beta chain was obtained from a study of identical twins. This CDR3 spans 15 amino acids. TCRdb ran MiXCR on the 5' RACE reads and lists one entry per CDR3 protein. The repertoire holds hundreds of thousands of distinct CDR3 sequences, with around 8% as singletons. These data also formed part of another study, on yellow fever vaccine responses in identical twins.

The chain joins TRBV21-1 to TRBJ1-2. TRBV21-1 is tagged as a pseudogene. This TCR came from a woman aged 18-29 years in good health. The sequenced material came from memory (CD45RO+) T cells sorted from blood. CDR3 region: CASSKVSGRRYGYTF. CDR3 sequence (DNA): TGTGCCAGCAGCAAAGTTTCGGGACGGCGCTATGGCTACACCTTC.